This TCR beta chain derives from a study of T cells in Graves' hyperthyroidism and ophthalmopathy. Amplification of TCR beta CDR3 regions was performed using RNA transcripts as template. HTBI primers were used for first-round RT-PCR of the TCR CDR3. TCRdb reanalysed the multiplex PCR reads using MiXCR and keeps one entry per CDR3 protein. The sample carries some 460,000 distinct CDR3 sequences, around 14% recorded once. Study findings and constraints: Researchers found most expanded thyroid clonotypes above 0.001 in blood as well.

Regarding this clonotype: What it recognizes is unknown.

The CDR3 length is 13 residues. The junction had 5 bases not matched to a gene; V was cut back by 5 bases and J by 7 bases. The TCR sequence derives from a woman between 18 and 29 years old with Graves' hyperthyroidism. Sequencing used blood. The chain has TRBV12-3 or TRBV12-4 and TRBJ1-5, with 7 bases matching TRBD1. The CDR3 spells CASSDRVGQPQHF. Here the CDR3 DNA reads TGTGCCAGCAGTGACAGGGTCGGGCAGCCCCAGCATTTT.